The entry below describes one T cell receptor (beta chain). Its antigen is still unknown. TCRdb's copy holds only in-frame clones and misses some; the assay was immunoSEQ multiplex PCR. The top ten clones hold 2.9% of a sample with about 200,000 clones, about 90% of them seen once. These data are taken from a study of cytomegalovirus exposure and HLA in healthy donors. The wider study: A later analysis reported the roughly 130 validation repertoires used the same platform as the roughly 700 first-cohort repertoires.

Findings of the study overall: Researchers counted over 150 TCR beta chains as cytomegalovirus-associated.

The CDR3 sequence is 15 residues long. The V segment lost 5 bases and the J segment 5 bases; nucleotides outside the gene matches: 5. Germline V gene data show CDR1 as SGHNT and CDR2 as YENEEA. Sample: PBMCs. The sequence derives from a woman between 18 and 30 years old in good health and CMV-seronegative. The chain links TRBV11-3 to TRBJ2-1, with 11 bases fitting TRBD2. The CDR3 DNA sequence: TGTGCCAGCAGCACCCGACTAGCGGGACACAATGAGCAGTTCTTC. It yields the protein CASSTRLAGHNEQFF. Combining the CDR3 with reference TRBV11-3 and TRBJ2-1 gives the whole variable domain EAGVVQSPRYKIIEKKQPVAFWCNPISGHNTLYWYLQNLGQGPELLIRYENEEAVDDSQLPKDRFSAERLKGVDSTLKIQPAELGDSAVYLCASSTRLAGHNEQFFGPGTRLTVL.